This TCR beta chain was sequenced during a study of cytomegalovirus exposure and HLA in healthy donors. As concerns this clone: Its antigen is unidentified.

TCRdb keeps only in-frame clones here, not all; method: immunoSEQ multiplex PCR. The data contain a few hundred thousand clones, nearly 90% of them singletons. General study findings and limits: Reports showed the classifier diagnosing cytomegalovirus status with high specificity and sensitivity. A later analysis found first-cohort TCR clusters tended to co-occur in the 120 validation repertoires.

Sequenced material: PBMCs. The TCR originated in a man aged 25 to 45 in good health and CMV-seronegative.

CDR3 sequence reads: CASSLSGGEQYF. The CDR3 DNA reads as TGTGCCAGCAGTTTATCGGGGGGCGAGCAGTACTTC. The rearrangement joins TRBV27 to TRBJ2-7; weak D call: TRBD2 (6 bases). The germline CDR1 and CDR2 sequences are MNHEY and SMNVEV (reference sequence). V shed 0 bases and J shed 6 bases, with 6 bases lying between them. The length of the CDR3 is 12 residues.